Sequencing of this T cell receptor (beta chain) was carried out in a study of T cells in Graves' hyperthyroidism and ophthalmopathy. General study points: Before onset, by a median of 6.5 months, the model predicted ophthalmopathy. In the blood, most expanded thyroid clonotypes above 0.001 appeared as well.

Amplified TCR beta CDR3 regions derived from RNA transcripts. First-round RT-PCR of the TCR CDR3 relied on the HTBI primer set. TCRdb processed the multiplex PCR reads anew with MiXCR; each CDR3 protein has one entry. The data contain approximately 610,000 distinct CDR3 sequences, about 14% of them seen just once; the ten biggest clones take up around 4.5%. After removal of 4 bases from V and 5 bases from J, the junction contained 6 bases not matched to a gene. This CDR3 spans 14 amino acids. CDR1 is SGHRS and CDR2 is YFSETQ in the germline V gene. This clonotype was counted many times. Its antigen is still unknown. Ophthalmopathy patients all had a Clinical Activity Score of at least 3, a NOSPECS grade of at least 4 and disease under 3 months old. Uncontrolled infections, other autoimmune diseases, pregnancy or lactation led to exclusion of patients.

This chain uses TRBV5-1 with TRBJ1-5, with TRBD1 matching over 7 bases. Specimen: blood. This receptor was taken from a woman between 35 and 50 years old with Graves' ophthalmopathy. The CDR3 sequence: CASSVGTADQPQHF. The CDR3 nucleotides read TGCGCCAGCAGCGTCGGGACAGCTGATCAGCCCCAGCATTTT.